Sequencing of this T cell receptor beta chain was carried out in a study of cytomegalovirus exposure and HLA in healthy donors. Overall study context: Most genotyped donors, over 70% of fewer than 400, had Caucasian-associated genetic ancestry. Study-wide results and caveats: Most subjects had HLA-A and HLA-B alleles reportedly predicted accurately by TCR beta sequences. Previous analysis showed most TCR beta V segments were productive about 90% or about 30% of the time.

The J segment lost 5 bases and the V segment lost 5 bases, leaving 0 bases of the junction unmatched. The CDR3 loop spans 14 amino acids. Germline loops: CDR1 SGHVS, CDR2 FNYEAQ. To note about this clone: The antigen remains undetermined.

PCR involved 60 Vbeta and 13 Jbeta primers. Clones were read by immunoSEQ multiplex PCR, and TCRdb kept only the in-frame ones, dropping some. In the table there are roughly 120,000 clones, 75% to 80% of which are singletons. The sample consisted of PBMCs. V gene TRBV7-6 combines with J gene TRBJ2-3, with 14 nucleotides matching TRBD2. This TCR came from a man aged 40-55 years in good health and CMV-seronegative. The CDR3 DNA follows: TGTGCCAGCAGCGGGACTAGCGGGGGAGATACGCAGTATTTT. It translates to CASSGTSGGDTQYF.